One TCR beta chain is described in this entry. Clones were sequenced by immunoSEQ multiplex PCR, and TCRdb holds only the in-frame ones, with some missing. The table includes 15,000 to 20,000 clones, around 87% detected once. The record originates from a study of T cell changes during pregnancy in multiple sclerosis. V shed 6 bases and J shed 4 bases, with 12 bases lying between them. The CDR3 totals 13 residues. Germline values: CDR1 MNHEY, CDR2 SVGAGI. Sequences were derived from CD8+ T cells from peripheral blood mononuclear cells, sampled in the third trimester of pregnancy. The rearrangement joins TRBV6-5 to TRBJ1-2; D is ambiguous. The receptor comes from a female donor in good health, enrolled as a control in a pregnancy study. The CDR3 coding sequence is TGTGCCAGCAGCATGGCTGGAGTCTATGGCTACACCTTC. It yields the protein CASSMAGVYGYTF.